The next 22 T cell receptor beta chains were all read from a single sample in a study of CXCR3-negative and CXCR3-positive naive CD8 T cells. Findings of the study overall: Comparison of naive cells showed more hydrophobic TRB CDR3s in CXCR3-positive than in CXCR3-negative naive cells.

The antigens these receptors bind are not known. UMI-labeled TRB cDNA libraries were prepared by 5' RACE. TCRdb reprocessed the 5' RACE reads and keeps a single row for each CDR3 protein, giving no DNA. This sample's clone table lists about 56,000 distinct CDR3 sequences. The source material was naive CXCR3+ CD8+ T cells from blood. The subset here: CD45RO-CCR7+CD27+CD95- naive CD8+ T cells expressing CXCR3 (TNR3+). The receptors derive from a human donor in good health. Some clones in this sample may be carry-over from other donors' samples.

The chain carries TRBV7-3 and TRBJ1-1. The length of the CDR3 is 13 residues. Germline values: CDR1 SGHTA, CDR2 FQGTGA. The CDR3 reads CASSLHGGTEAFF.

J is TRBJ2-5 and V is TRBV7-7; TCRdb names TRBD1, which stays unverified in the absence of DNA. This CDR3 contains 16 residues. CDR1 and CDR2 from the germline V gene are SSHAT and FNYEAQ (reference sequence). CDR3: CASSRMTGSMGETQYF.

The chain carries TRBV12-5 and TRBJ1-2. The CDR3 runs 12 residues. Germline CDR1 is LGHNT and CDR2 is FRNRAP. CDR3 sequence: CASGTLGDGYTF.

The chain is built from TRBV20-1 and TRBJ2-5; TCRdb reports TRBD2, a call that lacks DNA to check it against. The CDR3 length is 12 residues. Looked up from germline, CDR1 is DFQATT and CDR2 is SNEGSKA (reference sequence). The CDR3 sequence: CSARVERETQYF.

The chain joins TRBV9 to TRBJ2-2; TCRdb indicates TRBD1, and absent DNA this call remains unverified. CDR3 size: 17 residues. The germline V gene has CDR1 SGDLS and CDR2 YYNGEE. The chain's CDR3 is CASSDLEGDVYTGELFF. Based on the CDR3 plus reference TRBV9 and TRBJ2-2, the full variable domain is DSGVTQTPKHLITATGQRVTLRCSPRSGDLSVYWYQQSLDQGLQFLIQYYNGEERAKGNILERFSAQQFPDLHSELNLSSLELGDSALYFCASSDLEGDVYTGELFFGEGSRLTVL.

This chain connects TRBV3-1 to TRBJ2-2; TCRdb selects TRBD2, and the lack of DNA leaves this call unchecked. Per germline, CDR1 LGHDT and CDR2 YNNKEL (reference sequence). This CDR3 spans 16 amino acids. The CDR3 region is CASSETGLGGTGELFF.

V and J are TRBV7-3 and TRBJ2-7. There are 14 residues in the CDR3. Germline CDR1 SGHTA, CDR2 FQGTGA. The CDR3 here is CASTFRVDPYEQYF.

This chain connects TRBV6-2 or TRBV6-3 to TRBJ1-1; with no DNA, the TCRdb D assignment of TRBD1 cannot be verified. The CDR3 extends over 13 amino acids. CDR1 and CDR2 from the germline V gene are MNHEY and SVGEGT. CDR3 sequence: CASSHRENTEAFF.

The chain employs TRBV7-2 and TRBJ2-3; TCRdb picks TRBD1, but there is no DNA to check that call. The CDR3 sequence is 16 residues long. Germline-derived CDR1 and CDR2 are SGHTA and FQGNSA. This chain's CDR3 is CASSQGTETSTDTQYF.

The genes are TRBV5-1 and TRBJ1-4. CDR1 and CDR2 (germline): SGHRS, YFSETQ. The CDR3 sequence is 15 residues long. CDR3 residues: CASSLDYSTNEKLFF.

This chain links TRBV12-3 or TRBV12-4 with TRBJ1-1; no DNA is available, so the TRBD1 call from TCRdb remains unchecked. The CDR3 runs 11 residues. The CDR3 sequence: CASSSGEEAFF.

The gene calls are TRBV14 and TRBJ1-1; with no DNA, the TCRdb D assignment of TRBD1 cannot be verified. CDR1 and CDR2 (germline): SGHDN, FVKESK. This CDR3 has 14 amino acids. CDR3 in amino acids: CASSPDRSYTEAFF.

The V call is TRBV20-1, the J call TRBJ2-1; the TRBD2 assignment by TCRdb is unverifiable without DNA. Germline-derived CDR1 and CDR2 are DFQATT and SNEGSKA (reference sequence). The CDR3 has 15 residues. CDR3 sequence reads: CSAKTLAGEGNEQFF.

The rearrangement joins TRBV6-5 to TRBJ2-3; with no DNA, the TCRdb D assignment of TRBD2 cannot be verified. There are 15 residues in the CDR3. CDR1 MNHEY and CDR2 SVGAGI come from the germline V gene. CDR3: CASSYTSGVTDTQYF.

This rearrangement joins TRBV20-1 to TRBJ2-7; TCRdb's D call, TRBD1, is unchecked because there is no DNA. The CDR3 covers 13 residues. Germline V gene sequence: CDR1 DFQATT, CDR2 SNEGSKA (reference sequence). The CDR3 loop is CSANPQGSYEQYF.

The chain couples TRBV5-1 to TRBJ2-6. This CDR3 has 15 amino acids. Germline CDR1 SGHRS, CDR2 YFSETQ. The CDR3 region is CASSLEGYGANVLTF.

The chain recombines TRBV29-1 with TRBJ1-1; checking the TCRdb D call of TRBD1 is not possible without DNA. Germline CDR1 and CDR2: SQVTM and ANQGSEA. The CDR3 runs to 11 residues. This CDR3 reads CSGGGGAEAFF.

V usage is TRBV9 and J usage is TRBJ1-1. Germline V gives CDR1 SGDLS, CDR2 YYNGEE. The CDR3 consists of 13 residues. CDR3: CASSAGTRTEAFF.

The chain recombines TRBV7-2 with TRBJ2-1; TCRdb calls TRBD1, which cannot be checked without DNA. This CDR3 spans 16 amino acids. Germline CDR1 is SGHTA and CDR2 is FQGNSA. The CDR3 here is CASSLEGGAIYNEQFF.

The rearrangement joins TRBV5-6 to TRBJ2-3; TCRdb picks TRBD2, but there is no DNA to check that call. This CDR3 contains 17 residues. CDR1 is SGHDT and CDR2 is YYEEEE in the germline V gene. The CDR3 here is CASSLRLAGVLTDTQYF.

V is TRBV4-1 and J is TRBJ2-1; TCRdb selects TRBD2, and the lack of DNA leaves this call unchecked. The CDR3 contains 15 residues. Germline CDR1 and CDR2: MGHRA and YSYEKL. The CDR3 spells CASGPLAVVYNEQFF.

The rearrangement joins TRBV7-3 to TRBJ2-2; TCRdb's D call of TRBD2 is untestable without DNA. Germline V lookup: CDR1 SGHTA, CDR2 FQGTGA. The CDR3 sequence is 17 residues long. CDR3: CASSLWASDQNTGELFF.